Each of the 15 T cell receptor beta chains below was sequenced from the same sample in a study of blood T cell repertoires in COVID-19. The table came from immunoSEQ multiplex PCR; TCRdb's copy has only in-frame clones and leaves some out. The sample has approximately 190,000 clones, more than 75% seen once; the top ten hold 7.8%. The source material was peripheral blood. These receptor sequences come from a woman between 55 and 75 years old with COVID-19, enrolled during active disease.

Only a few counts were recorded for this clone. This chain uses TRBV29-1 with TRBJ2-3, with 8 bases identical to TRBD2. The junction had 7 bases not matched to a gene; V was cut back by 2 bases and J by 0 bases. CDR1 and CDR2 from the germline V gene are SQVTM and ANQGSEA. The CDR3 runs to 16 residues. The CDR3 DNA reads as TGCAGCGTTGAACCCCGGGAGGGAGGGAGCACAGATACGCAGTATTTT. Amino acids: CSVEPREGGSTDTQYF.

The chain couples TRBV6-1 to TRBJ1-2, with D maybe TRBD1 (6 bases). CDR1 and CDR2 from the germline V gene are MNHNS and SASEGT. V was pared by 3 bases and J by 4 bases, with 15 bases between. This CDR3 spans 15 amino acids. As DNA, the CDR3 is TGTGCCAGCAGTGATCGCCAGGGGCTTGCCTATGGCTACACCTTC. Protein product: CASSDRQGLAYGYTF.

V is TRBV19 and J is TRBJ2-1, with D perhaps TRBD1 (6 bases). Looked up from germline, CDR1 is LNHDA and CDR2 is SQIVND (reference sequence). V was pared by 2 bases and J by 2 bases, with 10 bases between. The CDR3 has 15 amino acids. The CDR3 region is CASSISDRAYNEQFF. The CDR3 DNA reads as TGTGCCAGTAGTATATCGGACAGAGCCTACAATGAGCAGTTCTTC. Looking up the rest from reference TRBV19 and TRBJ2-1 gives the full variable domain: DGGITQSPKYLFRKEGQNVTLSCEQNLNHDAMYWYRQDPGQGLRLIYYSQIVNDFQKGDIAEGYSVSREKKESFPLTVTSAQKNPTAFYLCASSISDRAYNEQFFGPGTRLTVL.

The rearrangement uses TRBV5-1 and TRBJ1-2; a possible D gene is TRBD1 (6 bases). This CDR3 is 14 amino acids long. Per germline, CDR1 SGHRS and CDR2 YFSETQ. Trimming pared 7 bases from V and 2 bases from J, leaving 15 bases between. The CDR3, as DNA: TGCGCCAGCCGTCGGACAGACCTAAACTATGGCTACACCTTC. Translation: CASRRTDLNYGYTF.

V usage is TRBV5-1 and J usage is TRBJ1-6, with no clear D. Germline V gene data show CDR1 as SGHRS and CDR2 as YFSETQ. The CDR3 length is 14 residues. V lost 4 bases and J lost 6, with 11 bases in between. Here the CDR3 DNA reads TGCGCCAGCAGCCCTCAGTCCCTTAATTCACCCCTCCACTTT. This translates into CASSPQSLNSPLHF.

The rearrangement joins TRBV6-5 to TRBJ2-2, with 12 positions matching TRBD1. CDR1 and CDR2 (germline): MNHEY, SVGAGI. The length of the CDR3 is 16 residues. The J segment lost 3 bases and the V segment lost 4 bases, leaving 3 bases of the junction unmatched. In DNA form, the CDR3 reads TGTGCCAGCAGTTTGGGACAGGGGGCTTACACCGGGGAGCTGTTTTTT. Its translation is CASSLGQGAYTGELFF.

The CDR3 here is CASRPTGSDSPLHF. CDR3 nucleotide sequence: TGTGCCAGCAGGCCGACAGGGTCGGATTCACCCCTCCACTTT. The chain links TRBV6-5 to TRBJ1-6; TRBD1 aligns across 7 bases. J was trimmed by 8 bases and V by 6 bases; bases with no gene match: 7. Germline lookup yields CDR1 MNHEY and CDR2 SVGAGI. The CDR3 has 14 residues.

V gene TRBV12-3 or TRBV12-4 combines with J gene TRBJ1-2; D gene unclear. The CDR3 has 13 residues. V gave up 3 bases and J gave up 7 bases, with 12 bases separating them. CDR3 DNA sequence: TGTGCCAGCAGTTTTTTTTCGTCTCCTGGCTACACCTTC. Protein product: CASSFFSSPGYTF.

The V gene is TRBV5-1, the J gene TRBJ2-4; no reliable D call. The V gene lost 0 bases and the J gene lost 0 bases, with 16 bases spanning the gap. The CDR3 loop spans 18 amino acids. Germline lookup yields CDR1 SGHRS and CDR2 YFSETQ. The DNA of the CDR3 is TGCGCCAGCAGCTTGGCCGGTGTCACCCTAGGAGCCAAAAACATTCAGTACTTC. Amino acid sequence: CASSLAGVTLGAKNIQYF.

This sequence joins TRBV3-1 (or the pseudogene TRBV3-2) and TRBJ2-3; TRBD2 agrees at 7 bases. This CDR3 comprises 15 residues. V lost 3 bases to trimming and J lost 6 bases; unmatched junction nucleotides: 9. Germline CDR1 LGHDT, CDR2 YNNKEL (reference sequence). CDR3 sequence (DNA): TGTGCCAGCAGCCATTATTTAGCGGGCCAGGATACGCAGTATTTT. It encodes CASSHYLAGQDTQYF.

The chain links TRBV24-1 to TRBJ2-2, with no clear D. Trimming cost V 10 bases and J 4 bases, with 12 bases left between them. Germline CDR1 is KGHDR and CDR2 is SFDVKD. CDR3 length: 13 amino acids. Here the CDR3 reads CATEEVITGELFF. CDR3 DNA sequence: TGTGCCACAGAGGAAGTCATCACCGGGGAGCTGTTTTTT.

This clone appeared a single time. The chain recombines TRBV2 with TRBJ1-2; tentatively, D is TRBD1 (5 bases). Germline-derived CDR1 and CDR2 are SNHLY and FYNNEI. The length of the CDR3 is 12 residues. V lost 6 bases, J lost 8 bases, and 13 bases lay in between. The CDR3 coding sequence is TGTGCCAGCAGATCTCAGGGTTACGGCTACACCTTC. Translation gives CASRSQGYGYTF.

The rearrangement joins TRBV15 to TRBJ1-5; D is unclear. The length of the CDR3 is 15 residues. Trimming removed 2 bases from V and 3 bases from J, with 11 bases in between. Germline lookup yields CDR1 LNHNV and CDR2 YYDKDF (reference sequence). The CDR3 is CATSRSPTLNQPQHF. The CDR3 bases are TGTGCCACCAGCAGAAGCCCGACACTCAATCAGCCCCAGCATTTT.

This chain links TRBV9 with TRBJ1-1; D is perhaps TRBD1 (6 bases). This CDR3 is 14 amino acids long. Looked up from germline, CDR1 is SGDLS and CDR2 is YYNGEE. V lost 6 bases, J lost 1 base, and 13 bases lay in between. The DNA of the CDR3 is TGTGCCAGCACCAAAGAGGACAGGAACACTGAAGCTTTCTTT. This encodes CASTKEDRNTEAFF.

The chain couples TRBV7-9 to TRBJ2-5; possibly TRBD2 for D (6 bases). There are 14 residues in the CDR3. With 3 bases removed from V and 5 bases from J, the gap between germline ends came to 13 bases. The germline gives CDR1 SEHNR, CDR2 FQNEAQ (reference sequence). CDR3 in amino acids: CASSFTRGSETQYF. CDR3 sequence (DNA): TGTGCCAGCAGCTTCACTCGGGGGTCGGAGACCCAGTACTTC.